The 9 T cell receptor beta chains below were found in one sample sequenced in a study of blood T cell repertoires in COVID-19. This table comes from immunoSEQ multiplex PCR, and its TCRdb copy is limited to in-frame clones, with some not included. Found here are roughly 240,000 clones, approximately 85% of them singletons; the top ten hold 4.5% to 5.5%. Material: peripheral blood. The origin of the receptors is a man aged 45-65 years with COVID-19, enrolled during active disease.

The rearrangement links TRBV18 to TRBJ1-2, with D possibly TRBD1 on 6 matching bases. The CDR3 is 15 amino acids. The germline V gene has CDR1 KGHSH and CDR2 LQKENI. V was shortened by 1 base and J by 2 bases, with 11 bases between the two germline ends. As DNA, the CDR3 is TGTGCCAGCTCACCACGGGGGCAGGGGAACTATGGCTACACCTTC. Translation: CASSPRGQGNYGYTF.

CDR3 DNA sequence: TGTGCCAGCAGTGAAGGACGGGTGAGCGAGTCTGAAGCTTTCTTT. Protein product: CASSEGRVSESEAFF. This sequence joins TRBV2 and TRBJ1-1, with D unclear. The CDR3 extends over 15 amino acids. Germline CDR1 reads SNHLY; CDR2 reads FYNNEI. With 1 base removed from V and 6 bases from J, the gap between germline ends came to 15 bases. The whole variable domain, remainder taken from reference TRBV2 and TRBJ1-1, is EPEVTQTPSHQVTQMGQEVILRCVPISNHLYFYWYRQILGQKVEFLVSFYNNEISEKSEIFDDQFSVERPDGSNFTLKIRSTKLEDSAMYFCASSEGRVSESEAFFGQGTRLTVV.

J is TRBJ1-2 and V is TRBV6-5; D is ambiguous. This CDR3 region has 11 residues. CDR1 and CDR2 (germline): MNHEY, SVGAGI. The V end lost 6 bases, the J end lost 3 bases, and 5 bases lay between the germline ends. CDR3 nucleotide sequence: TGTGCCAGCAGCGGTTACTATGGCTACACCTTC. Encoded protein: CASSGYYGYTF.

V and J are TRBV7-2 and TRBJ2-4; 8 nucleotides align to TRBD1. Germline CDR1 SGHTA, CDR2 FQGNSA. There are 13 residues in the CDR3. V lost 4 bases to trimming and J lost 5 bases; unmatched junction nucleotides: 1. DNA of the CDR3: TGTGCCAGCAGCTCACAGGGGGAAAACATTCAGTACTTC. It yields the protein CASSSQGENIQYF.

J is TRBJ2-5 and V is TRBV9; 9 bases match TRBD2. With 0 bases clipped from V and 4 bases from J, the junction kept 7 bases outside the gene matches. The CDR3 spans 16 residues. CDR1 and CDR2 from the germline V gene are SGDLS and YYNGEE. CDR3 sequence reads: CASSVAGAGGRETQYF. For the CDR3, the DNA is TGTGCCAGCAGCGTAGCCGGTGCGGGGGGGCGAGAGACCCAGTACTTC. The entire variable domain, with the rest obtained from reference TRBV9 and TRBJ2-5, is as follows: DSGVTQTPKHLITATGQRVTLRCSPRSGDLSVYWYQQSLDQGLQFLIQYYNGEERAKGNILERFSAQQFPDLHSELNLSSLELGDSALYFCASSVAGAGGRETQYFGPGTRLLVL.

The gene calls are TRBV11-2 and TRBJ2-7; 11 nucleotides line up with TRBD1. This CDR3 is built from 16 residues. V trimming: 5 bases; J trimming: 4 bases; junction bases outside the gene matches: 10. Germline-derived CDR1 and CDR2 are SGHAT and FQNNGV. The CDR3 spells CASSPGQGEGAYEQYF. The CDR3 bases are TGTGCCAGCAGCCCGGGACAGGGGGAGGGAGCATACGAGCAGTACTTC.

The chain carries TRBV3-1 (or the pseudogene TRBV3-2) and TRBJ1-5; D is unresolved. Germline CDR1 LGHDT, CDR2 YNNKEL (reference sequence). Trimming shortened V by 2 bases and J by 5 bases, and 16 bases separated the two germline ends. This CDR3 is 16 amino acids long. The CDR3 nucleotides read TGTGCCAGCAGCCAACAATACAGAGAAAGCCATCAGCCCCAGCATTTT. Translation gives CASSQQYRESHQPQHF.

This chain uses TRBV5-6 with TRBJ2-5, with 9 bases aligning to TRBD2. CDR3 length equals 15 residues. From germline, CDR1 is SGHDT and CDR2 YYEEEE. J lost 7 bases, V lost 4 bases, and 11 bases had no gene match. The CDR3 protein is CASSPQAGGRGTQYF. The CDR3 nucleotides are TGTGCCAGCAGCCCCCAAGCGGGGGGTAGGGGGACCCAGTACTTC.

V gene TRBV6-1 combines with J gene TRBJ1-5, with D unresolved. The V end was cut by 2 bases, the J end by 6 bases, with 14 bases between. Germline values: CDR1 MNHNS, CDR2 SASEGT. The CDR3 consists of 15 residues. The CDR3 spells CASSERYRAGQPQHF. In DNA, the CDR3 is TGTGCCAGCAGTGAAAGATACCGTGCAGGTCAGCCCCAGCATTTT.